This T cell receptor beta chain was obtained from a study of blood T cell repertoires in COVID-19. The CDR3 contains 15 residues. The V gene lost 6 bases and the J gene lost 0 bases, with 12 bases spanning the gap. Germline CDR1 is SGHTA and CDR2 is FQGNSA. Original methodology: The authors estimated nucleated cell counts from reference gene primer amplification. TCRdb's table, derived via immunoSEQ multiplex PCR, lists solely in-frame clones and lacks some. V and J calls plus clone size are reproduced from that table; the DNA served to infer D and trimming. The table shows around 75,000 clones, with around 89% occurring only once. This clone was recorded a few times.

The chain has TRBV7-2 and TRBJ2-1; D is possibly TRBD1 (5 bases). This sequence was found in a man in his sixties with acute or convalescent COVID-19. Material: peripheral blood. The CDR3 DNA reads TGTGCCAGCAGTCCCGGACACCCCTCCTACAATGAGCAGTTCTTC. The encoded protein is CASSPGHPSYNEQFF.